This record looks at one T cell receptor beta chain sequence and its context. Its antigen is still unknown. The data were obtained in a study of cytomegalovirus exposure and HLA in healthy donors. About the research overall: Both the 120 validation repertoires and the 666 first-cohort repertoires used the same platform, as reported by a later analysis. Points from the study as a whole: First-cohort TCR clusters tended to co-occur in the 90 to 150 validation repertoires, a later analysis found. A few CMV-associated chains proved CMV antigen-specific in vitro. Among TCR sequences, most were rare, though some public TCRs appeared in many donors.

The method was immunoSEQ multiplex PCR; TCRdb's version includes in-frame clones alone and lacks a portion of them. Of 330,000 or so clones listed, 86% were seen once; the top ten hold around 0.8%. This TCR derives from a woman aged 18-29 years in good health and CMV-seronegative. Sequences were obtained from PBMCs.

CDR3 sequence (DNA): TGCAGCGTTGTTTTGGGACTAGCGGGAGTGGTCTACGAGCAGTACTTC. The encoded protein is CSVVLGLAGVVYEQYF. The chain employs TRBV29-1 and TRBJ2-7; 14 positions agree with TRBD2. The CDR3 spans 16 residues. Germline assignment: CDR1 SQVTM and CDR2 ANQGSEA. J gave up 3 bases and V 4 bases, and 8 bases lay outside the gene matches.